The source of this T cell receptor (beta chain) is a study of blood T cell repertoires in COVID-19. In the study overall: Sites across the United States, Italy and Spain contributed samples from acute and convalescent COVID-19.

Followed over time, Seattle patients had been enrolled while infection was active. The CDR3 loop spans 16 amino acids. The V gene lost 2 bases and the J gene lost 0 bases, with 8 bases spanning the gap. Germline V gene data show CDR1 as LNHDA and CDR2 as SQIVND (reference sequence). Here immunoSEQ multiplex PCR was the method, and the copy in TCRdb shows in-frame clones only, minus some. Among some 220,000 clones, 70% to 90% were seen once, and the ten largest hold 2.4%. Sequencing was carried out using peripheral blood. This TCR was sampled from an older woman with COVID-19, enrolled during active disease. V and J are TRBV19 and TRBJ1-6; TRBD1 is a possible D gene (5 bases). Written as DNA, the CDR3 is TGTGCCAGTAGTATAATGGGGGGCTCCTATAATTCACCCCTCCACTTT. Residues: CASSIMGGSYNSPLHF.